This T cell receptor (beta chain) was sequenced in a study of PD-1 blockade in classical Hodgkin lymphoma. Study as a whole: The study gave patients nivolumab 3 mg/kg intravenously every 2 weeks.

On this clone: The antigen is not known.

TCRdb keeps only in-frame clones here, not all; method: immunoSEQ multiplex PCR. The repertoire has around 23,000 clones, about 81% of them found once; the top ten carry around 6.2%. There are 16 residues in the CDR3. The germline CDR1 and CDR2 sequences are SGHRS and YFSETQ. Deletions cut 2 bases from V and 0 bases from J, with 12 bases between. Specified time point: cycle 4 day 1 (C4D1), after five to seven weeks of nivolumab. Each patient's relapse followed autologous stem cell transplantation, and brentuximab vedotin exposure varied. General observations from the study: Patients were excluded if nivolumab began under 1 year after ASCT (the autologous transplant).

The sample consisted of peripheral blood mononuclear cells (PBMCs), taken before the fourth cycle of nivolumab. The J gene is TRBJ2-1, the V gene TRBV5-1; D is undetermined. The source is a human donor with classical Hodgkin lymphoma. Here the CDR3 reads CASSLYDLGSYNEQFF. The CDR3 DNA is TGCGCCAGCAGCTTATATGACCTGGGCTCCTACAATGAGCAGTTCTTC.